Listed here are 31 T cell receptor beta chains from one sample, sequenced in a study of blood T cell repertoires in COVID-19. The method was immunoSEQ multiplex PCR; TCRdb's version includes in-frame clones alone and lacks a portion of them. This table holds about 62,000 clones, 80% to 90% found once. Source material: peripheral blood. The receptors were sampled from a woman aged 60 to 75 with COVID-19, enrolled during active disease.

V and J are TRBV7-2 and TRBJ1-4; D is undetermined. Trimming shortened V by 10 bases and J by 0 bases, and 9 bases separated the two germline ends. Germline CDR1 reads SGHTA; CDR2 reads FQGNSA. The CDR3 spans 13 residues. CDR3 residues: CATTGSTNEKLFF. In DNA, the CDR3 is TGTGCCACGACGGGTTCAACTAATGAAAAACTGTTTTTT.

V gene TRBV19 combines with J gene TRBJ1-2, with D perhaps TRBD1 (6 bases). V gave up 10 bases and J gave up 7 bases, with 25 bases separating them. Germline V lookup: CDR1 LNHDA, CDR2 SQIVND (reference sequence). The CDR3 sequence is 15 residues long. The CDR3 DNA sequence: TGTGCCACCCACCAGGACCGGCAGGGGCTCGGTGGCTACACCTTC. It specifies CATHQDRQGLGGYTF.

This chain uses TRBV19 with TRBJ1-2; 7 bases line up with TRBD1. CDR3 size: 15 residues. Trimming at V came to 7 bases and at J to 0 bases, leaving 8 bases not matched to a gene. CDR1 is LNHDA, CDR2 SQIVND, per germline (reference sequence). DNA of the CDR3: TGTGCCAGTACCGCATATCAGGGGGCTAACTATGGCTACACCTTC. It yields the protein CASTAYQGANYGYTF.

V is TRBV6-4 and J is TRBJ2-6; TRBD1 matches 8 bases. Trimming cost V 6 bases and J 4 bases; bases outside gene matches: 5. CDR1 MRHNA and CDR2 SNTAGT come from the germline V gene. CDR3 length equals 15 residues. The CDR3 spells CASRGQVAGANVLTF. CDR3 DNA sequence: TGTGCCAGCAGGGGACAGGTGGCCGGGGCCAACGTCCTGACTTTC.

The CDR3 reads CASSFSTSARTDTQYF. CDR3 nucleotide sequence: TGTGCCAGCAGCTTTTCAACTAGCGCCCGCACAGATACGCAGTATTTT. This rearrangement joins TRBV11-3 to TRBJ2-3, with TRBD2 matching over 7 bases. Germline V gene lookup returns CDR1 SGHNT and CDR2 YENEEA. J was trimmed by 1 base and V by 3 bases; bases with no gene match: 7. CDR3 size: 16 residues.

The V call is TRBV7-2, the J call TRBJ2-1; 9 bases line up with TRBD2. The CDR3 is made up of 13 amino acids. The germline CDR1 and CDR2 sequences are SGHTA and FQGNSA. J lost 10 bases, V lost 3 bases, and 4 bases had no gene match. The CDR3 DNA reads as TGTGCCAGCAGCTTCCGACTAGCGGTGGAGCAGTTCTTC. Translation gives CASSFRLAVEQFF.

This clone was detected only a few times. The V call is TRBV24-1, the J call TRBJ1-1, with D possibly matching TRBD1 (5 bases). The CDR3 loop spans 13 amino acids. Germline assignment: CDR1 KGHDR and CDR2 SFDVKD. Trimming left V 5 bases short and J 4 bases short, with 10 bases between. The CDR3, as DNA: TGTGCCACCAGTGGGGCGGGACGCACTGAAGCTTTCTTT. Its translation: CATSGAGRTEAFF.

This sequence joins TRBV9 and TRBJ1-2; tentatively, D is TRBD1 (5 bases). CDR3 size: 15 residues. Germline-derived CDR1 and CDR2 are SGDLS and YYNGEE. The V and J ends lost 0 bases and 7 bases respectively, with 16 bases between them. CDR3 loop: CASSVGARAAGGYTF. The CDR3 nucleotides are TGTGCCAGCAGCGTAGGGGCCAGGGCGGCAGGTGGCTACACCTTC.

V and J are TRBV5-4 and TRBJ2-5, with TRBD2 identical over 7 bases. V lost 9 bases and J lost 7; bases outside the gene matches: 9. The germline CDR1 and CDR2 sequences are SGHNT and YYREEE (reference sequence). The CDR3 has 12 amino acids. The CDR3 DNA is TGTGCCACCAGTGACCTAGCGGCGACCCAGTACTTC. Its protein is CATSDLAATQYF.

The V and J genes are TRBV5-6 and TRBJ2-7, with TRBD2 matching over 12 bases. CDR1 and CDR2 (germline): SGHDT, YYEEEE. This CDR3 region has 16 residues. With V trimmed by 0 bases and J by 2 bases, 3 bases remained unmatched. The CDR3 nucleotides are TGTGCCAGCAGCTTGGGACTAGCGGGAGTTACCTACGAGCAGTACTTC. Its protein is CASSLGLAGVTYEQYF.

This sequence joins TRBV9 and TRBJ1-2, with D possibly being TRBD1 (5 bases). Trimming cost V 1 base and J 4 bases, with 8 bases left between them. CDR1 SGDLS and CDR2 YYNGEE come from the germline V gene. The CDR3 is made up of 13 amino acids. In nucleotides, the CDR3 is TGTGCCAGCAGCGTACAGGGCTTCTATGGCTACACCTTC. Protein product: CASSVQGFYGYTF.

The chain carries TRBV4-1 and TRBJ2-7, with D uncertain. Germline CDR1 reads MGHRA; CDR2 reads YSYEKL. Trimming took off 3 bases at V and 4 bases at J, with 4 bases between the two ends. The CDR3 is 11 amino acids. The CDR3 protein is CASSHLYEQYF. The CDR3 DNA follows: TGCGCCAGCAGCCACCTGTACGAGCAGTACTTC.

V usage is TRBV28 and J usage is TRBJ1-5, with D hard to call. V shed 5 bases and J shed 8 bases, with 13 bases lying between them. CDR3 size: 13 residues. Germline V lookup: CDR1 MDHEN, CDR2 SYDVKM. The CDR3 loop is CASSIPNREPQHF. The CDR3 nucleotides are TGTGCCAGCAGTATCCCCAACCGGGAGCCCCAGCATTTT.

V gene TRBV25-1 combines with J gene TRBJ1-3, with D possibly TRBD1 on 5 matching bases. This CDR3 region has 15 residues. Trimming shortened V by 5 bases and J by 5 bases, and 16 bases separated the two germline ends. Germline V CDR1 and CDR2: MGHDK, SYGVNS. CDR3 coding DNA: TGTGCCAGCAGTCCCCTTTGGGGGGATCGAAACACCATATATTTT. Translating it yields CASSPLWGDRNTIYF. Variable domain in full (rest from reference TRBV25-1 and TRBJ1-3): EADIYQTPRYLVIGTGKKITLECSQTMGHDKMYWYQQDPGMELHLIHYSYGVNSTEKGDLSSESTVSRIRTEHFPLTLESARPSHTSQYLCASSPLWGDRNTIYFGEGSWLTVV.

This clone was recorded once. The V call is TRBV28, the J call TRBJ1-3; TRBD1 matches at 12 bases. V shed 10 bases, J shed 10 bases, and the junction held 8 bases outside the gene matches. Germline-derived CDR1 and CDR2 are MDHEN and SYDVKM. The length of the CDR3 is 13 residues. The CDR3 DNA sequence: TGTGCCACTAGGGGGACAGGGGGCCTAACCATATATTTT. Translating gives CATRGTGGLTIYF.

This chain connects TRBV5-1 to TRBJ2-7; TRBD1 matches at 7 bases. Germline CDR1 is SGHRS and CDR2 is YFSETQ. The junction had 7 bases not matched to a gene; V was cut back by 1 base and J by 3 bases. The CDR3 totals 15 residues. CDR3 sequence reads: CASSLLGGDLYEQYF. DNA for the CDR3: TGCGCCAGCAGCTTGTTAGGGGGCGACCTCTACGAGCAGTACTTC.

The rearrangement uses TRBV5-5 and TRBJ2-6, with no clear D. This CDR3 contains 16 residues. Germline V lookup: CDR1 SGHKS, CDR2 YYEKEE (reference sequence). Trimming shortened V by 4 bases and J by 0 bases, and 11 bases separated the two germline ends. The CDR3 is CASSPTTGSGANVLTF. The CDR3 DNA reads TGTGCCAGCAGCCCAACGACGGGCTCTGGGGCCAACGTCCTGACTTTC.

The V gene is TRBV19, the J gene TRBJ2-5, with 7 bases matching TRBD2. This CDR3 region has 16 residues. V was pared by 4 bases and J by 5 bases, with 13 bases of the junction left unmatched. Germline CDR1 LNHDA, CDR2 SQIVND (reference sequence). The CDR3 DNA is TGTGCCAGTAGTACCTCTCGGGGGAGGGCCGAGGAGACCCAGTACTTC. Its protein product is CASSTSRGRAEETQYF.

The rearrangement links TRBV5-1 to TRBJ1-1, with D tentatively TRBD1 (5 bases). In germline, CDR1 is SGHRS, CDR2 YFSETQ. V gave up 2 bases and J gave up 5 bases, with 16 bases separating them. The length of the CDR3 is 15 residues. In DNA form, the CDR3 reads TGCGCCAGCAGCTTCCAGACAGCTATTGCGACTGAAGCTTTCTTT. Its translation is CASSFQTAIATEAFF.

This chain links TRBV19 with TRBJ2-1, with TRBD2 matching over 7 bases. The CDR3 has 15 residues. Germline assignment: CDR1 LNHDA and CDR2 SQIVND (reference sequence). Trimming cost V 4 bases and J 5 bases; bases outside gene matches: 8. CDR3 amino acids: CASSKWGRDHNEQFF. The DNA of the CDR3 is TGTGCCAGTAGTAAGTGGGGGAGGGACCACAATGAGCAGTTCTTC.

The CDR3 loop is CASSLSAGELQETQYF. DNA of the CDR3: TGTGCCAGCAGCTTATCGGCAGGGGAGCTTCAAGAGACCCAGTACTTC. The chain joins TRBV7-2 to TRBJ2-5; tentative D call: TRBD1 (6 bases). Germline-derived CDR1 and CDR2 are SGHTA and FQGNSA. V was clipped by 2 bases and J by 2 bases, with 15 bases between them. The CDR3 extends over 16 amino acids.

The V and J genes are TRBV4-3 and TRBJ2-1, with D possibly being TRBD2 (6 bases). The CDR3 has 15 amino acids. V lost 1 base, J lost 5 bases, and 12 bases lay in between. Germline CDR1 is LGHNA and CDR2 is YSLEER. The CDR3 here is CASSQAGSPDNEQFF. CDR3 nucleotide sequence: TGCGCCAGCAGCCAAGCCGGGAGCCCCGACAATGAGCAGTTCTTC.

This clone showed up just once. This chain links TRBV19 with TRBJ1-2, with 8 nucleotides matching TRBD1. The germline CDR1 and CDR2 sequences are LNHDA and SQIVND (reference sequence). The CDR3 runs 14 residues. V lost 7 bases to trimming and J lost 4 bases; unmatched junction nucleotides: 8. CDR3 in DNA: TGTGCCAGTACCCTAGGACAGGGAAGCTATGGCTACACCTTC. This encodes CASTLGQGSYGYTF.

V usage is TRBV15 and J usage is TRBJ1-6; D unclear. CDR1 is LNHNV and CDR2 is YYDKDF in the germline V gene (reference sequence). Trimming took 2 bases from V and 5 from J, leaving 13 bases between them. The CDR3 spans 16 residues. CDR3: CATSRTWGGNNSPLHF. As DNA, the CDR3 is TGTGCCACCAGCAGAACTTGGGGAGGCAATAATTCACCCCTCCACTTT. Filled out from reference TRBV15 and TRBJ1-6, the complete variable domain reads DAMVIQNPRYQVTQFGKPVTLSCSQTLNHNVMYWYQQKSSQAPKLLFHYYDKDFNNEADTPDNFQSRRPNTSFCFLDIRSPGLGDTAMYLCATSRTWGGNNSPLHFGNGTRLTVT.

This chain joins TRBV2 and TRBJ1-1; 10 bases align to TRBD1. Germline CDR1 reads SNHLY; CDR2 reads FYNNEI. V was clipped by 6 bases and J by 6 bases; unmatched bases: 7. CDR3 length equals 14 residues. The CDR3 nucleotides are TGTGCCAGCAGCGCCGGGACAGGGGAGCCTGAAGCTTTCTTT. Translated: CASSAGTGEPEAFF.

J is TRBJ2-3 and V is TRBV7-6; 10 nucleotides agree with TRBD2. CDR1 is SGHVS, CDR2 FNYEAQ, per germline. Germline trimming cut 4 bases from V and 4 bases from J; bases unmatched to any gene: 11. This CDR3 comprises 17 residues. CDR3 nucleotides: TGTGCCAGCAGCTCCCCCCAAGCGGGAGGGTACGCAGATACGCAGTATTTT. It is translated as CASSSPQAGGYADTQYF.

This chain links TRBV6-1 with TRBJ1-2; no reliable D call. The CDR3 is 15 residues long. V was trimmed by 0 bases and J by 5 bases, leaving 13 bases between them. From germline, CDR1 is MNHNS and CDR2 SASEGT. The chain's CDR3 is CASSEARGSTYGYTF. As DNA, the CDR3 is TGTGCCAGCAGTGAAGCCCGGGGATCTACATATGGCTACACCTTC.

This clone was seen a single time. The chain uses TRBV5-1 and TRBJ2-7, with 9 bases identical to TRBD2. Trimming at V came to 1 base and at J to 7 bases, leaving 9 bases not matched to a gene. Germline loops: CDR1 SGHRS, CDR2 YFSETQ. The CDR3 is 15 amino acids. CDR3 DNA sequence: TGCGCCAGCAGCTTGAATCTAGCGGGGTTATGGGAGCAGTACTTC. Encoded protein: CASSLNLAGLWEQYF. Full variable domain (outside the CDR3, taken from reference TRBV5-1 and TRBJ2-7): KAGVTQTPRYLIKTRGQQVTLSCSPISGHRSVSWYQQTPGQGLQFLFEYFSETQRNKGNFPGRFSGRQFSNSRSEMNVSTLELGDSALYLCASSLNLAGLWEQYFGPGTRLTVT.

The CDR3 reads CAISGRSGRADTGELFF. CDR3 coding DNA: TGTGCCATCAGTGGTCGGAGCGGGAGGGCCGACACCGGGGAGCTGTTTTTT. The chain recombines TRBV10-3 with TRBJ2-2; 10 nucleotides line up with TRBD2. The CDR3 runs 17 residues. Germline loops: CDR1 ENHRY, CDR2 SYGVKD. The trim removed 4 bases at V and 3 bases at J, leaving 8 bases unmatched.

The gene calls are TRBV30 and TRBJ1-5, with a weak D call TRBD1 (6 bases). Germline V gene sequence: CDR1 GTSNPN, CDR2 SVGIG (reference sequence). The V end was cut by 4 bases, the J end by 6 bases, with 13 bases between. CDR3 length: 13 residues. In DNA, the CDR3 is TGTGCCTGGACCCCGCAGGGGACTCAGCCCCAGCATTTT. Its protein product is CAWTPQGTQPQHF.

J is TRBJ2-3 and V is TRBV19; 7 bases are shared with TRBD2. The germline V gene encodes CDR1 LNHDA and CDR2 SQIVND (reference sequence). Trimming at V came to 3 bases and at J to 1 base, leaving 4 bases not matched to a gene. The CDR3 consists of 15 residues. DNA for the CDR3: TGTGCCAGTAGTATCGGGGCGGGAGGCACAGATACGCAGTATTTT. This sequence encodes CASSIGAGGTDTQYF.